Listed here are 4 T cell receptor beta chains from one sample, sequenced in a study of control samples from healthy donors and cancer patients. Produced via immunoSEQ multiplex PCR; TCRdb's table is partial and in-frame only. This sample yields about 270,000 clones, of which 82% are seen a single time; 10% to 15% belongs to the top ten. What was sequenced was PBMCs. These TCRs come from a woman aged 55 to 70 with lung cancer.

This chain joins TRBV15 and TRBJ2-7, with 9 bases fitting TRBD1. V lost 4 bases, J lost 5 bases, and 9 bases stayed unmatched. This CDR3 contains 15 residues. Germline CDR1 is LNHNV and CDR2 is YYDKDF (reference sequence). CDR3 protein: CATSTAGQGSDEQYF. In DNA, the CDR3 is TGTGCCACCAGCACAGCGGGACAGGGTAGCGACGAGCAGTACTTC.

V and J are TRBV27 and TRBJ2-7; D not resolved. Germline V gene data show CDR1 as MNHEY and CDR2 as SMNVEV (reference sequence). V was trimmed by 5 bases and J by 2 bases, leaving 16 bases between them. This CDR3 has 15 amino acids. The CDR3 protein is CASSPESGPAYEQYF. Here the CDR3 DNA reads TGTGCCAGCAGTCCAGAGTCGGGCCCGGCCTACGAGCAGTACTTC.

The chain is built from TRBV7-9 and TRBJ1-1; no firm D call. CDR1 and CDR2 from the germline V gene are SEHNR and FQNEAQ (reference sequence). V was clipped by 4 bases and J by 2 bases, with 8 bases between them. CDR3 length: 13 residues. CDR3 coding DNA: TGTGCCAGCAGCTCTCCGACTAACACTGAAGCTTTCTTT. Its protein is CASSSPTNTEAFF. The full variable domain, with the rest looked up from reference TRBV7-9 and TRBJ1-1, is DTGVSQNPRHKITKRGQNVTFRCDPISEHNRLYWYRQTLGQGPEFLTYFQNEAQLEKSRLLSDRFSAERPKGSFSTLEIQRTEQGDSAMYLCASSSPTNTEAFFGQGTRLTVV.

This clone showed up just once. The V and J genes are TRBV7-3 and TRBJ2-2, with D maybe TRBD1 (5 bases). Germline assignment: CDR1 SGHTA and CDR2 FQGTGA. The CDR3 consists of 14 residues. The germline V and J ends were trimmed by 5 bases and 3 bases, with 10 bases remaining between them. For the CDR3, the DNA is TGTGCCAGCAGCCGCCCCAGGGACACCGGGGAGCTGTTTTTT. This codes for CASSRPRDTGELFF.